These 21 T cell receptor beta chains were sequenced from one sample in a study of post-analysis software for immune sequencing data. Overall study findings and caveats: Roughly 5 TRBV segments (TRBV5-6, TRBV5-1 and TRBV20-1 among them) occurred more frequently in patients than in controls.

Each TCR beta cDNA library carried unique molecular identifiers. Using its own MiXCR run on the PCR reads, TCRdb lists one record per CDR3 protein. The table has some 500,000 distinct CDR3 sequences, over 35% seen once. Which antigens these TCRs recognize remains unknown. The sequenced material came from blood. The receptors stem from a girl aged 10-17 years with multiple sclerosis.

The genes are TRBV20-1 and TRBJ1-2, with unresolved D. From germline, CDR1 is DFQATT and CDR2 SNEGSKA (reference sequence). The CDR3 spans 13 residues. V was trimmed by 5 bases and J by 2 bases, leaving 12 bases between them. The CDR3 loop is CSAGVVVNYGYTF. Written as DNA, the CDR3 is TGCAGTGCTGGAGTGGTGGTGAACTATGGCTACACCTTC.

The genes are TRBV5-1 and TRBJ1-2; 10 positions match TRBD1. CDR3 length: 16 residues. CDR1 and CDR2 (germline): SGHRS, YFSETQ. V was pared by 4 bases and J by 6 bases, with 12 bases of the junction left unmatched. CDR3 region: CASSQPGTGAEDGYTF. As DNA, the CDR3 is TGCGCCAGCAGCCAGCCCGGGACAGGGGCGGAGGATGGCTACACCTTC.

This clonotype was observed a handful of times. The chain joins TRBV5-1 to TRBJ2-1; TRBD1 might be the D (5 bases). V lost 0 bases to trimming and J lost 5 bases, with 6 bases between them. Germline V gene sequence: CDR1 SGHRS, CDR2 YFSETQ. This CDR3 spans 13 amino acids. The CDR3 DNA sequence: TGCGCCAGCAGCTTGGAAGGGGACAATGAGCAGTTCTTC. The encoded protein is CASSLEGDNEQFF.

This clonotype has a single count. The CDR3 region is CSVGGNLLMNTEAFF. CDR3 DNA sequence: TGCAGCGTTGGGGGGAATTTGTTAATGAACACTGAAGCTTTCTTT. V is TRBV29-1 and J is TRBJ1-1, with D maybe TRBD1 (5 bases). Germline V gene data show CDR1 as SQVTM and CDR2 as ANQGSEA. The V end was cut by 4 bases, the J end by 0 bases, with 15 bases between. This CDR3 contains 15 residues.

Remarks on this clonotype: Mismatch with germline at one junction end may stem from a read error. J is TRBJ1-2 and V is TRBV13; D gene unclear. Germline V gene data show CDR1 as PRHDT and CDR2 as FYEKMQ (reference sequence). The CDR3 is 10 amino acids. The chain's CDR3 is CASSLYGHTF. The CDR3 nucleotides are TGTGCCAGCAGCTTATATGGCCACACCTTC.

The chain employs TRBV29-1 and TRBJ2-7; the match to TRBD2 covers 12 bases. Germline assignment: CDR1 SQVTM and CDR2 ANQGSEA. The CDR3 consists of 15 residues. The V gene end was trimmed by 4 bases and the J gene end by 5 bases; junction bases not matched to a gene: 9. Written as DNA, the CDR3 is TGCAGCGTTGCGACTAGCGGGAGTCATTCGGACGAGCAGTACTTC. It specifies CSVATSGSHSDEQYF.

This chain connects TRBV12-3 or TRBV12-4 to TRBJ2-5, with a weak D call TRBD1 (6 bases). V gave up 3 bases and J gave up 9 bases, with 14 bases separating them. The CDR3 consists of 13 residues. CDR3 sequence reads: CASSLNRADAQYF. The DNA of the CDR3 is TGTGCCAGCAGTTTGAACAGGGCAGATGCCCAGTACTTC.

This clonotype was counted between two and nine times. The V and J genes are TRBV29-1 and TRBJ1-2; 7 positions match TRBD1. This CDR3 region has 11 residues. Germline V gene lookup returns CDR1 SQVTM and CDR2 ANQGSEA. J gave up 8 bases and V 7 bases, and 7 bases lay outside the gene matches. DNA of the CDR3: TGCAGCGCTGACAGGGCCGGAGGCTACACCTTC. Translating it yields CSADRAGGYTF.

This clonotype came up a few times. The CDR3 DNA is TGTGCCAGCAGTCCGGGACAGGGATCTGGGGCCAACGTCCTGACTTTC. Its protein is CASSPGQGSGANVLTF. The chain recombines TRBV12-3 or TRBV12-4 with TRBJ2-6; 9 bases fit TRBD1. This CDR3 spans 16 amino acids. V trimming: 5 bases; J trimming: 1 base; junction bases outside the gene matches: 3.

The chain combines TRBV5-1 with TRBJ2-1, with 10 bases lining up with TRBD2. Germline V CDR1 and CDR2: SGHRS, YFSETQ. The CDR3 runs to 15 residues. V lost 0 bases and J lost 7; bases outside the gene matches: 4. CDR3 amino acids: CASSLASGSKNEQFF. CDR3 in DNA: TGCGCCAGCAGCTTGGCTAGCGGGAGTAAAAATGAGCAGTTCTTC. The full variable domain, completed using reference TRBV5-1 and TRBJ2-1, is KAGVTQTPRYLIKTRGQQVTLSCSPISGHRSVSWYQQTPGQGLQFLFEYFSETQRNKGNFPGRFSGRQFSNSRSEMNVSTLELGDSALYLCASSLASGSKNEQFFGPGTRLTVL.

In DNA, the CDR3 is TGTGCCAGCAGCCAAGATGGGGCTGGAGACTCTATCACAGATACGCAGTATTTT. It codes for CASSQDGAGDSITDTQYF. V usage is TRBV4-2 and J usage is TRBJ2-3, with D possibly TRBD1 on 5 matching bases. The CDR3 runs 18 residues. The germline V gene has CDR1 LGHNA and CDR2 YNFKEQ. Trimming shortened V by 0 bases and J by 2 bases, and 18 bases separated the two germline ends.

The rearrangement uses TRBV20-1 and TRBJ1-2, with 7 bases matching TRBD1. J lost 6 bases, V lost 5 bases, and 6 bases had no gene match. Germline V lookup: CDR1 DFQATT, CDR2 SNEGSKA (reference sequence). The CDR3 length is 12 residues. In nucleotides, the CDR3 is TGCAGTGCTGGGCCCGACAGGGATGGCTACACCTTC. Translation gives CSAGPDRDGYTF.

About this clonotype itself: Its ends do not fully match the called genes, so a read error is possible. The chain is built from TRBV5-1 and TRBJ2-7; D remains unclear. Germline V gene lookup returns CDR1 SGHRS and CDR2 YFSETQ. This CDR3 contains 15 residues. The CDR3 is CASSPIATPSYKQYF. The CDR3 DNA follows: TGCGCCAGCAGCCCCATAGCCACCCCCTCCTACAAGCAGTACTTC.

This clonotype was detected a few times. This chain joins TRBV7-3 and TRBJ2-1; D is unclear. Germline CDR1 and CDR2: SGHTA and FQGTGA. This CDR3 has 13 residues. The V end was cut by 5 bases, the J end by 8 bases, with 13 bases between. The CDR3 DNA follows: TGTGCCAGCAGCCCCGAACCAGGCGATGAGCAGTTCTTC. It encodes CASSPEPGDEQFF. The full variable domain, in which reference TRBV7-3 and TRBJ2-1 provide the parts outside the CDR3, is GAGVSQTPSNKVTEKGKYVELRCDPISGHTALYWYRQSLGQGPEFLIYFQGTGAADDSGLPNDRFFAVRPEGSVSTLKIQRTERGDSAVYLCASSPEPGDEQFFGPGTRLTVL.

The chain has TRBV24-1 and TRBJ2-7, with 8 bases lining up with TRBD1. The CDR3 extends over 11 amino acids. Trimming removed 3 bases from V and 11 bases from J; junction bases left unmatched: 2. Germline V gene data show CDR1 as KGHDR and CDR2 as SFDVKD. In DNA, the CDR3 is TGTGCCACCAGTGATCGACAGGGGAAGTACTTC. As protein: CATSDRQGKYF.

In regard to this clonotype: This may arise from a read error, as a much more abundant clone is one base away. The chain has TRBV20-1 and TRBJ2-1; maybe TRBD2 (6 bases). The closer fit of TRBJ2-7 to the DNA end suggests the J call may be wrong. The CDR3 extends over 14 amino acids. Germline V gene sequence: CDR1 DFQATT, CDR2 SNEGSKA (reference sequence). The CDR3 sequence is CSASFGSSYNEQYF. In nucleotides, the CDR3 is TGCAGTGCTAGTTTCGGGAGCTCCTACAATGAGCAGTACTTC.

V and J are TRBV5-1 and TRBJ2-5, with 13 bases identical to TRBD2. The CDR3 totals 18 residues. CDR1 and CDR2 from the germline V gene are SGHRS and YFSETQ. V trimming: 4 bases; J trimming: 0 bases; junction bases outside the gene matches: 9. The DNA of the CDR3 is TGCGCCAGCAGCCCAGGGACTAGCGGGACCCCCCACCAAGAGACCCAGTACTTC. Translation gives CASSPGTSGTPHQETQYF.

The chain uses TRBV2 and TRBJ2-3, with D perhaps being TRBD1 or TRBD2 (5 bases each). CDR3 size: 12 residues. V was cut by 6 bases and J by 7 bases, with 11 bases left in between. Germline assignment: CDR1 SNHLY and CDR2 FYNNEI. CDR3 in amino acids: CASSPGAYTQYF. In DNA, the CDR3 is TGTGCCAGCAGCCCCGGGGCCTATACGCAGTATTTT.

CDR3 DNA: TGCAGCGTTGAAGATGGAGGGGCTAGCGGGCCCTACGAGCAGTACTTC. It translates to CSVEDGGASGPYEQYF. This chain connects TRBV29-1 to TRBJ2-7, with 8 positions matching TRBD2. Germline values: CDR1 SQVTM, CDR2 ANQGSEA. Germline trimming cut 0 bases from V and 2 bases from J; bases unmatched to any gene: 9. The CDR3 covers 16 residues.

The rearrangement links TRBV5-6 to TRBJ2-1, with 11 bases fitting TRBD2. The germline gives CDR1 SGHDT, CDR2 YYEEEE. After removal of 4 bases from V and 2 bases from J, the junction contained 5 bases not matched to a gene. There are 16 residues in the CDR3. This CDR3 is CASSGLAGAPYNEQFF. The CDR3 coding sequence is TGTGCCAGCAGCGGACTAGCGGGCGCCCCCTACAATGAGCAGTTCTTC.

The genes are TRBV7-9 and TRBJ2-1; D unclear. The V and J ends lost 1 base and 0 bases respectively, with 7 bases between them. Germline loops: CDR1 SEHNR, CDR2 FQNEAQ (reference sequence). The CDR3 is 15 amino acids. The CDR3 is CASSLGSTSYNEQFF. DNA of the CDR3: TGTGCCAGCAGCTTAGGCAGCACCTCCTACAATGAGCAGTTCTTC.